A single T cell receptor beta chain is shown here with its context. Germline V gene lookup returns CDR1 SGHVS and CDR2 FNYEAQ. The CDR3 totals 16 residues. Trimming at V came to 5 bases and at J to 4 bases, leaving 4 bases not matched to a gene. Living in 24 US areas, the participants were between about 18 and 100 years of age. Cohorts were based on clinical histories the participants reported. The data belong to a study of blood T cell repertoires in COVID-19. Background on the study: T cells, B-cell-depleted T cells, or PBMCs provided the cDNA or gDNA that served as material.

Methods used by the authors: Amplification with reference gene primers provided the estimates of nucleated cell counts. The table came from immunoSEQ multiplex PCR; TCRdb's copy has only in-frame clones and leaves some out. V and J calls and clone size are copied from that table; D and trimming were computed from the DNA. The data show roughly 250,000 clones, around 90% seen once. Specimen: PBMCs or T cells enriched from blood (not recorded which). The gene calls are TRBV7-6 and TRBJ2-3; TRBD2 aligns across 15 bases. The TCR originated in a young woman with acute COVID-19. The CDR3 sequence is CASSPRTSGGADTQYF. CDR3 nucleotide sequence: TGTGCCAGCAGCCCACGGACTAGCGGGGGGGCAGATACGCAGTATTTT. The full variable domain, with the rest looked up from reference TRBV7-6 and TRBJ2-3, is GAGVSQSPRYKVTKRGQDVALRCDPISGHVSLYWYRQALGQGPEFLTYFNYEAQQDKSGLPNDRFSAERPEGSISTLTIQRTEQRDSAMYRCASSPRTSGGADTQYFGPGTRLTVL.